This section outlines one T cell receptor (beta chain) sequence together with its context. The data were obtained in a study of blood T cell repertoires in COVID-19. About the study: COVID-19 samples collected from the United States, Italy and Spain covered acute and convalescent phases. From T cells, B-cell-depleted T cells, or PBMCs came the material, which was cDNA or gDNA.

Original methodology: Reference gene primer amplification yielded estimated nucleated cell counts. Here immunoSEQ multiplex PCR was the method, and the copy in TCRdb shows in-frame clones only, minus some. V, J and clone size were drawn from that table, and D and trimming were deduced from the DNA. The sample shows hundreds of thousands of clones, 88% of them seen only once. Material for sequencing was PBMCs or T cells enriched from blood (not recorded which). This TCR came from a woman aged 50 to 65 who had recovered from COVID-19.

The CDR3, as DNA: TGTGCCAGCTCACCCGCGACAGGGGATCAGCCCCAGCATTTT. It translates to CASSPATGDQPQHF. V and J are TRBV18 and TRBJ1-5; 8 nucleotides align to TRBD1. In germline, CDR1 is KGHSH, CDR2 LQKENI. Unmatched junction bases numbered 3, after V lost 3 bases and J lost 5 bases. The CDR3 is 14 residues long.